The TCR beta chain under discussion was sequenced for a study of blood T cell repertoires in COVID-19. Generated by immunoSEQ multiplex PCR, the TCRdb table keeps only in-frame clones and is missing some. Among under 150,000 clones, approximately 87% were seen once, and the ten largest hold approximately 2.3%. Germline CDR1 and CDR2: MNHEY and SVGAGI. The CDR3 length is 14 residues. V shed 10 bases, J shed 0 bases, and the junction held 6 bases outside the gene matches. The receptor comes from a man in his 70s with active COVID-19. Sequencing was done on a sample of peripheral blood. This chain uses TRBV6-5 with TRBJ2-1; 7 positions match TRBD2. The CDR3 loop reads CATSAGPSYNEQFF. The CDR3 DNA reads TGTGCCACCTCAGCGGGGCCCTCCTACAATGAGCAGTTCTTC.